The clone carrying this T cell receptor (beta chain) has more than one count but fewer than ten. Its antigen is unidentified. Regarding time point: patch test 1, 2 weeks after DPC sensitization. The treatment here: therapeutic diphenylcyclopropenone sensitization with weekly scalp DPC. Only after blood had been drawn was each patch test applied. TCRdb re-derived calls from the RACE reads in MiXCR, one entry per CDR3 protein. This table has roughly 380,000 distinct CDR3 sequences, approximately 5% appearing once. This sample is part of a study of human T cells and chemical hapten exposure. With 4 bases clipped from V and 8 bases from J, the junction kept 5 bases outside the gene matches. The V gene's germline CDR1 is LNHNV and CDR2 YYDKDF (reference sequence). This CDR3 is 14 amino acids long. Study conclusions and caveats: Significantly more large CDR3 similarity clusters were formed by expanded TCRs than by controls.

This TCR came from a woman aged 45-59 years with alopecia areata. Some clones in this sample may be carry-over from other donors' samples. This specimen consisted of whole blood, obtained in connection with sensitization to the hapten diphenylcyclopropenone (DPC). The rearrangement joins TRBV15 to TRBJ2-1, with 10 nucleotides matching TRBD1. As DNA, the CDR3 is TGTGCCACCAGCACCCGGGACAGGGGATATGAGCAGTTCTTC. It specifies CATSTRDRGYEQFF.